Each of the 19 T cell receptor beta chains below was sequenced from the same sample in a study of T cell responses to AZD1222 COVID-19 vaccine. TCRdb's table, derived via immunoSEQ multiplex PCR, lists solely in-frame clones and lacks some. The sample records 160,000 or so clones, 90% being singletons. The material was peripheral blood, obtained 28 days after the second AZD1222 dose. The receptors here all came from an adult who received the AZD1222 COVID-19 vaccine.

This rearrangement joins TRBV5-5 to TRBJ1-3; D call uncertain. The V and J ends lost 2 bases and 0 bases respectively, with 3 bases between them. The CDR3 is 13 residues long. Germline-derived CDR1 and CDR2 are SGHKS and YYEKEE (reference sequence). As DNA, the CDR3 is TGTGCCAGCAGCTTTCGCTCTGGAAACACCATATATTTT. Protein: CASSFRSGNTIYF.

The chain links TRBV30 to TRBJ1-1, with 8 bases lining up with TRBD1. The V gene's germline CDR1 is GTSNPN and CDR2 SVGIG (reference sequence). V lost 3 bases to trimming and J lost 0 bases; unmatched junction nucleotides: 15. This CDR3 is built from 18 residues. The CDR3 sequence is CAWRIDRGLPPVNTEAFF. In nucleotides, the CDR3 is TGTGCCTGGAGGATAGACAGGGGCCTTCCCCCCGTGAACACTGAAGCTTTCTTT.

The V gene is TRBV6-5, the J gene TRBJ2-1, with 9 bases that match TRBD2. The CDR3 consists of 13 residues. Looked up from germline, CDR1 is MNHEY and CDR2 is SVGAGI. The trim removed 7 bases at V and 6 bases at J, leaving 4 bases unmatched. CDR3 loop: CASKAGGLNEQFF. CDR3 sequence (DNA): TGTGCCAGCAAAGCGGGAGGCCTCAATGAGCAGTTCTTC.

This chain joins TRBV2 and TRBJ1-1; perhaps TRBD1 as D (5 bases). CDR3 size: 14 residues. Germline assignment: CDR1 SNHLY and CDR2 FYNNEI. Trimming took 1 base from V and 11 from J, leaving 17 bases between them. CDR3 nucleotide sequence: TGTGCCAGCAGTGAAGGGGTGGGGGAGCTTCGGGCTTTCTTT. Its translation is CASSEGVGELRAFF.

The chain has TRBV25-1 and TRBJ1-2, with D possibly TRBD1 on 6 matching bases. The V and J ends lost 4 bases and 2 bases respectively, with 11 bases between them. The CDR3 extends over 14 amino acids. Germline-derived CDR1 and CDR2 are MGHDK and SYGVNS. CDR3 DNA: TGTGCCAGCAGTGGGCGGACAGAGAACTATGGCTACACCTTC. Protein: CASSGRTENYGYTF.

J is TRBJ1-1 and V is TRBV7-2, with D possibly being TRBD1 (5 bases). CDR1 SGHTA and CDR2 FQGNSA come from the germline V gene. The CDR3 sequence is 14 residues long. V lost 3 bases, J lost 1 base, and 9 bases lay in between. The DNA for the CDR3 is TGTGCCAGCAGCTTTGACAGCTCGAACACTGAAGCTTTCTTT. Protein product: CASSFDSSNTEAFF.

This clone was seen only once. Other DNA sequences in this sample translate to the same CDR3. The CDR3, as DNA: TGTGCCAGCAGACGGGACAGGGGTTACGAGCAGTACTTC. Its protein is CASRRDRGYEQYF. The V call is TRBV6-5, the J call TRBJ2-7, with 10 bases fitting TRBD1. Losses at the gene ends were 6 bases for V and 4 bases for J; bases not matched to a gene: 3. Germline-derived CDR1 and CDR2 are MNHEY and SVGAGI. CDR3 length: 13 residues.

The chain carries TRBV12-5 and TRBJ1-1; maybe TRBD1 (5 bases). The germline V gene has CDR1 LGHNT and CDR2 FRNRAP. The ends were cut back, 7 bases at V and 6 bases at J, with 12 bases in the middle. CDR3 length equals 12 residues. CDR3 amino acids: CASALDRPEAFF. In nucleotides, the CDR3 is TGTGCTAGTGCCCTAGACAGACCTGAAGCTTTCTTT.

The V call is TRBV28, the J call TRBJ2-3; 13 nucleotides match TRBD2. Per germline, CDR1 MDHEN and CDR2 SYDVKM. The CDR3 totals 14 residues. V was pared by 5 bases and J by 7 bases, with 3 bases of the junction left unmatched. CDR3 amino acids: CASSRTSGSNTQYF. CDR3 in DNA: TGTGCCAGCAGTCGGACTAGCGGGAGTAATACGCAGTATTTT.

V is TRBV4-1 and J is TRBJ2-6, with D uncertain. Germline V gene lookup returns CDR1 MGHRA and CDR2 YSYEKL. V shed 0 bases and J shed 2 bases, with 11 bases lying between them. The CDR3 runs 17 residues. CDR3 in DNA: TGCGCCAGCAGCCAAGATGTGCGAGGTGCTGGGGCCAACGTCCTGACTTTC. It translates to CASSQDVRGAGANVLTF.

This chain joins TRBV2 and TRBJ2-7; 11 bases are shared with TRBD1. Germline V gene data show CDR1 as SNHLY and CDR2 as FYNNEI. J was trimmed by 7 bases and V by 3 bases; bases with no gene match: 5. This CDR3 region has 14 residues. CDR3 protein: CASSDWTGGWEQYF. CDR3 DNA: TGTGCCAGCAGTGATTGGACAGGGGGCTGGGAGCAGTACTTC.

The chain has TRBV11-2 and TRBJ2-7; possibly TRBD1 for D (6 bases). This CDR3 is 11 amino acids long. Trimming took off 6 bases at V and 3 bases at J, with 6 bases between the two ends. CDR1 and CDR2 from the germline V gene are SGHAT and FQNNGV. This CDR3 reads CASRTGYEQYF. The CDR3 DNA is TGTGCCAGCAGGACAGGCTACGAGCAGTACTTC. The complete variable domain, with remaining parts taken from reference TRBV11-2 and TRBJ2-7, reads EAGVAQSPRYKIIEKRQSVAFWCNPISGHATLYWYQQILGQGPKLLIQFQNNGVVDDSQLPKDRFSAERLKGVDSTLKIQPAKLEDSAVYLCASRTGYEQYFGPGTRLTVT.

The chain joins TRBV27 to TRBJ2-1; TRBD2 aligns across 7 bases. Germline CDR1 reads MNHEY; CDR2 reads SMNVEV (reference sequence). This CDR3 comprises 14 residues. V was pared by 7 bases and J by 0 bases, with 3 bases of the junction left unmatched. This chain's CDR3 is CASKVAGSYNEQFF. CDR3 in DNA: TGTGCCAGCAAAGTAGCGGGCTCCTACAATGAGCAGTTCTTC.

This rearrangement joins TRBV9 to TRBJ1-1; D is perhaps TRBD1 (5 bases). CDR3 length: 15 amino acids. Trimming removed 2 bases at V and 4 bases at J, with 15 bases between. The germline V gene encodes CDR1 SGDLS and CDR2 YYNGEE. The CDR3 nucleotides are TGTGCCAGCAGCGTTAAACAGGAAACCGGCACTGAAGCTTTCTTT. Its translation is CASSVKQETGTEAFF.

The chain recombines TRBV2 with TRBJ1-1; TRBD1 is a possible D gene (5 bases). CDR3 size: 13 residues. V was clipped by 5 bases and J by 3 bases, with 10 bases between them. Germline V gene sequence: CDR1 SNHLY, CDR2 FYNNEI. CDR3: CASSTTGYTEAFF. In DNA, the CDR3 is TGTGCCAGCAGTACCACAGGATACACTGAAGCTTTCTTT. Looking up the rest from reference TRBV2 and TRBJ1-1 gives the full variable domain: EPEVTQTPSHQVTQMGQEVILRCVPISNHLYFYWYRQILGQKVEFLVSFYNNEISEKSEIFDDQFSVERPDGSNFTLKIRSTKLEDSAMYFCASSTTGYTEAFFGQGTRLTVV.

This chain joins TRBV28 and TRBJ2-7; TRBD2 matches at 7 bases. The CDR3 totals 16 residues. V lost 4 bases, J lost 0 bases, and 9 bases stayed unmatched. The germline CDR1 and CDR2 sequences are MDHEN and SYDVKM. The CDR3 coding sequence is TGTGCCAGCAGTTCCCGGTGGGGGAGGGACTCCTACGAGCAGTACTTC. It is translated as CASSSRWGRDSYEQYF.

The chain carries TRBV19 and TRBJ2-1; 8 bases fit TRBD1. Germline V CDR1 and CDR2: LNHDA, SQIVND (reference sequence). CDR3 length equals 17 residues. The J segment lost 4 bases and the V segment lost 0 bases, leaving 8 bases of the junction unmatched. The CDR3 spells CASSIDGHGTGYNEQFF. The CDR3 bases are TGTGCCAGTAGTATAGATGGCCACGGGACAGGATACAATGAGCAGTTCTTC. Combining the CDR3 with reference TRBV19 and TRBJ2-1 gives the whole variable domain DGGITQSPKYLFRKEGQNVTLSCEQNLNHDAMYWYRQDPGQGLRLIYYSQIVNDFQKGDIAEGYSVSREKKESFPLTVTSAQKNPTAFYLCASSIDGHGTGYNEQFFGPGTRLTVL.

CDR3 in DNA: TGTGCCAGCAGCATTGACTCGTTAGAGACCCAGTACTTC. Its protein product is CASSIDSLETQYF. V and J are TRBV5-5 and TRBJ2-5; D call uncertain. The CDR3 loop spans 13 amino acids. V shed 4 bases and J shed 4 bases, with 11 bases lying between them. The germline V gene has CDR1 SGHKS and CDR2 YYEKEE (reference sequence).

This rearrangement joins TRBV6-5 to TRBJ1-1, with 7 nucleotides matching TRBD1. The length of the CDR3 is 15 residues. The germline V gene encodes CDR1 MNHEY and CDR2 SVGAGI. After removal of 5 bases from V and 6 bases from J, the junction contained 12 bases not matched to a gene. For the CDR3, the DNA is TGTGCCAGCAGTCTGACGGTGACAGGGATAGCTGAAGCTTTCTTT. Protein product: CASSLTVTGIAEAFF.